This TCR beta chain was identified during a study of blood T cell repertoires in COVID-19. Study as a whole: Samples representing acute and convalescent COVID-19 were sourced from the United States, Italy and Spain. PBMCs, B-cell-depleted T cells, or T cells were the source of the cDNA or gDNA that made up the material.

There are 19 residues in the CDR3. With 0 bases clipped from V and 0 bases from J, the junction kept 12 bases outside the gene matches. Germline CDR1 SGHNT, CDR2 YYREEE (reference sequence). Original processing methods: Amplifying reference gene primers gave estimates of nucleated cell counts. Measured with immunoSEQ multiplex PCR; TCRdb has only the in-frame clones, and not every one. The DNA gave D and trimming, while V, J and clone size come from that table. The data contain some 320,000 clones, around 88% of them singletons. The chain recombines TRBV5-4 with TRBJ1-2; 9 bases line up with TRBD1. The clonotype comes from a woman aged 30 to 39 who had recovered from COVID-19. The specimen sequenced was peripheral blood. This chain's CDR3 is CASSLGGTGSTTTNYGYTF. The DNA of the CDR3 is TGTGCCAGCAGCTTGGGTGGGACAGGGTCGACGACGACTAACTATGGCTACACCTTC.